These T cell receptor beta chains were read from a single sample in a study of CD8 T cells in Susac syndrome. TCRdb fed the immunoSEQ multiplex PCR reads into MiXCR, producing one record per CDR3 protein. The table shows some 170,000 distinct CDR3 sequences, with approximately 94% occurring only once. Material: CD4+ T cells from PBMCs. These receptors were obtained from a human donor in good health. CDR3s include the opening cysteine and the closing phenylalanine or tryptophan. The D gene is left open where the match is weak. Some rows have no size entry. The others give once, few or many, or a class for an expanded clone.

CDR3aa | CDR3nt | d_gene | j_gene | v_gene | abundance
CASGGPGELFF | TGTGCCTCGGGGGGGCCCGGGGAGCTGTTTTTT | TRBD2 | TRBJ2-2 | TRBV30 | NA
CSARSGDEQYF | TGCAGTGCTAGATCCGGAGACGAGCAGTACTTC | NA | TRBJ2-7 | TRBV20-1 | NA
CASSLRRTGDYEQYF | TGTGCCAGCAGTTTAAGACGGACAGGGGATTACGAGCAGTACTTC | TRBD1 | TRBJ2-7 | TRBV27 | NA
CASSGRTEYF | TGTGCCAGCAGCGGCAGGACTGAGTACTTC | NA | TRBJ2-5 | TRBV5-6 | once
CASSLDGSGANVLTF | TGTGCCAGCAGCTTGGACGGGTCTGGGGCCAACGTCCTGACTTTC | NA | TRBJ2-6 | TRBV5-4 | NA
CASILVPGLAGVQQYF | TGTGCCAGCATCTTAGTTCCGGGACTAGCGGGAGTTCAGCAGTACTTC | TRBD2 | TRBJ2-7 | TRBV2 | NA
CASRDLHSASRLAGSQETQYF | TGTGCCAGCAGAGACCTCCACTCCGCTTCTCGACTAGCGGGCAGCCAAGAGACCCAGTACTTC | TRBD2 | TRBJ2-5 | TRBV2 | NA
CATSDPGVSGANVLTF | TGTGCCACCAGTGACCCCGGGGTCTCTGGGGCCAACGTCCTGACTTTC | NA | TRBJ2-6 | TRBV24-1 | NA
CASSSESGSIVEQYF | TGCGCCAGCAGCTCTGAGAGCGGGAGTATTGTCGAGCAGTACTTC | TRBD2 | TRBJ2-7 | TRBV5-1 | NA
CASRSGLSHEQLF | TGTGCCAGCAGATCGGGACTATCCCATGAGCAGCTCTTC | TRBD2 | TRBJ2-1 | TRBV28 | NA
CASSLGTGNQPQHF | TGTGCCAGCTCTCTAGGGACAGGCAATCAGCCCCAGCATTTT | TRBD1 | TRBJ1-5 | TRBV18 | NA
CSVEVNGRGDYTF | TGCAGCGTTGAAGTTAACGGCCGGGGAGACTACACCTTC | NA | TRBJ1-2 | TRBV29-1 | NA
CSVGLPGQGSYGYTF | TGCAGCGTTGGCCTTCCCGGACAGGGCAGCTATGGCTACACCTTC | TRBD1 | TRBJ1-2 | TRBV29-1 | NA
CSVVGQSSYADTQYF | TGCAGCGTTGTGGGACAGTCAAGTTACGCAGATACGCAGTATTTT | TRBD1 | TRBJ2-3 | TRBV29-1 | NA
CSVTSPDSGYEKLFF | TGCAGCGTTACATCTCCGGACTCGGGCTATGAAAAACTGTTTTTT | NA | TRBJ1-4 | TRBV29-1 | NA
CASSPGHYEQYF | TGTGCCAGCAGTCCCGGCCATTACGAGCAGTACTTC | NA | TRBJ2-7 | TRBV7-2 | NA
CAWRTRAGQPQHF | TGTGCCTGGAGGACCCGGGCCGGGCAGCCCCAGCATTTT | NA | TRBJ1-5 | TRBV30 | NA
CAWRPAPGGIYEQYF | TGTGCCTGGAGACCTGCCCCAGGGGGAATCTACGAGCAGTACTTC | TRBD1 | TRBJ2-7 | TRBV30 | NA
CASSEAGEQYF | TGTGCCAGCAGTGAAGCGGGCGAGCAGTACTTC | NA | TRBJ2-7 | TRBV2 | NA
CASSEGVTGELFF | TGTGCCAGCTCCGAGGGAGTCACCGGGGAGCTGTTTTTT | NA | TRBJ2-2 | TRBV6-1 | NA
CASSQDRSGHNEQFF | TGTGCCAGCAGCCAAGATAGGAGCGGCCACAATGAGCAGTTCTTC | NA | TRBJ2-1 | TRBV3-1 | NA
CATGRLGTNNNEQFF | TGTGCCACCGGCCGACTAGGGACGAACAACAATGAGCAGTTCTTC | NA | TRBJ2-1 | TRBV24-1 | NA
CSVRDGAKNIQYF | TGCAGCGTCCGGGACGGAGCCAAAAACATTCAGTACTTC | NA | TRBJ2-4 | TRBV29-1 | NA
CASTLTSGRAETQYF | TGTGCCAGCACCCTGACTAGCGGGAGGGCAGAGACCCAGTACTTC | TRBD2 | TRBJ2-5 | TRBV6-6 | NA
CSTRGQGGSYNEQFF | TGCAGTACCAGGGGACAGGGAGGATCCTACAATGAGCAGTTCTTC | TRBD1 | TRBJ2-1 | TRBV20-1 | NA
CASSYDRGRGNQPQHF | TGTGCCAGCAGTTACGACAGGGGACGGGGCAATCAGCCCCAGCATTTT | TRBD1 | TRBJ1-5 | TRBV6-2/TRBV6-3 | NA
CASTKDGAYGYTF | TGTGCCAGCACCAAAGACGGCGCCTATGGCTACACCTTC | NA | TRBJ1-2 | TRBV3-1 | NA
CSADRAKGTGELFF | TGCAGTGCCGACCGAGCTAAGGGGACCGGGGAGCTGTTTTTT | NA | TRBJ2-2 | TRBV20-1 | NA
CATKGQGAKNYGYTF | TGTGCCACCAAGGGACAGGGGGCGAAGAACTATGGCTACACCTTC | TRBD1 | TRBJ1-2 | TRBV24-1 | NA
CASSDGQGYGYTF | TGTGCCAGCTCCGACGGACAAGGCTATGGCTACACCTTC | NA | TRBJ1-2 | TRBV18 | NA
CATRTQGTGELFF | TGTGCCACCAGAACACAGGGCACCGGGGAGCTGTTTTTT | NA | TRBJ2-2 | TRBV24-1 | NA
CAWSGGTGANVLTF | TGTGCCTGGAGTGGAGGGACCGGGGCCAACGTCCTGACTTTC | NA | TRBJ2-6 | TRBV30 | NA
CASSNSGGAGANVLTF | TGTGCCAGCAGTAACAGCGGGGGAGCTGGGGCCAACGTCCTGACTTTC | TRBD2 | TRBJ2-6 | TRBV7-3 | NA
CASSPGSLGNTIYF | TGCGCCAGCAGCCCGGGATCCCTTGGAAACACCATATATTTT | NA | TRBJ1-3 | TRBV5-1 | NA
CASNRGDNQPQHF | TGTGCCTCTAACAGGGGAGACAATCAGCCCCAGCATTTT | TRBD1 | TRBJ1-5 | TRBV7-9 | NA
CSARGDSYSNEQFF | TGCAGTGCTAGAGGGGACAGCTACAGCAATGAGCAGTTCTTC | TRBD1 | TRBJ2-1 | TRBV20-1 | NA
CSQAGGNTDTQYF | TGTTCTCAGGCGGGAGGGAACACAGATACGCAGTATTTT | TRBD2 | TRBJ2-3 | TRBV7-2 | NA
CASSLGQPYEQYF | TGTGCCAGCAGTTTAGGGCAGCCCTACGAGCAGTACTTC | NA | TRBJ2-7 | TRBV12-3/TRBV12-4 | few
CSAPSYPGPGGYEQYF | TGCAGTGCTCCCAGCTACCCCGGGCCCGGCGGATACGAGCAGTACTTC | NA | TRBJ2-7 | TRBV20-1 | once
CAWDRLDYGYTF | TGTGCCTGGGACAGGTTGGACTATGGCTACACCTTC | NA | TRBJ1-2 | TRBV30 | NA
CASSFTDTQYF | TGTGCCAGCAGCTTCACAGATACGCAGTATTTT | NA | TRBJ2-3 | TRBV7-2 | many
CASSALDSSNTEAFF | TGTGCCAGCAGCGCCCTTGATTCAAGCAACACTGAAGCTTTCTTT | NA | TRBJ1-1 | TRBV9 | once
CASTGHSNIQYF | TGTGCCAGCACCGGACATTCGAACATTCAGTACTTC | NA | TRBJ2-4 | TRBV6-2/TRBV6-3 | NA
CASSPRGQGNNEQFF | TGTGCCAGCAGCCCAAGAGGACAGGGGAACAATGAGCAGTTCTTC | TRBD1 | TRBJ2-1 | TRBV7-9 | NA
CASSQGLAANEQFF | TGTGCCAGCAGCCAGGGACTAGCGGCCAATGAGCAGTTCTTC | TRBD2 | TRBJ2-1 | TRBV3-1 | NA
CASSLSGRATQGTQYF | TGTGCCAGCAGCTTATCGGGACGGGCCACGCAGGGGACCCAGTACTTC | NA | TRBJ2-5 | TRBV7-2 | NA
CASSEGTGGETGELFF | TGTGCCAGCAGCGAGGGGACAGGGGGCGAAACCGGGGAGCTGTTTTTT | TRBD1 | TRBJ2-2 | TRBV9 | NA
CASRQIMGQEAFF | TGTGCCAGCAGACAGATCATGGGACAAGAAGCTTTCTTT | NA | TRBJ1-1 | TRBV27 | NA
CASSVVADGGEQYF | TGTGCCAGCAGCGTAGTTGCGGACGGGGGTGAGCAGTACTTC | NA | TRBJ2-7 | TRBV9 | NA
CAWGPGPYEQYF | TGTGCCTGGGGCCCAGGGCCCTACGAGCAGTACTTC | NA | TRBJ2-7 | TRBV30 | NA
CAWTTRHEQFF | TGTGCCTGGACTACCCGGCATGAGCAGTTCTTC | NA | TRBJ2-1 | TRBV30 | once
CASSPGGGGYTF | TGTGCCAGCAGCCCAGGGGGCGGTGGCTACACCTTC | TRBD1 | TRBJ1-2 | TRBV3-1 | NA
CASSGGDEQYF | TGTGCCAGCTCGGGGGGGGACGAGCAGTACTTC | TRBD2 | TRBJ2-7 | TRBV6-6 | few
CASSYGGNYGYTF | TGTGCCAGCAGTTACGGCGGTAACTATGGCTACACCTTC | NA | TRBJ1-2 | TRBV6-5 | few